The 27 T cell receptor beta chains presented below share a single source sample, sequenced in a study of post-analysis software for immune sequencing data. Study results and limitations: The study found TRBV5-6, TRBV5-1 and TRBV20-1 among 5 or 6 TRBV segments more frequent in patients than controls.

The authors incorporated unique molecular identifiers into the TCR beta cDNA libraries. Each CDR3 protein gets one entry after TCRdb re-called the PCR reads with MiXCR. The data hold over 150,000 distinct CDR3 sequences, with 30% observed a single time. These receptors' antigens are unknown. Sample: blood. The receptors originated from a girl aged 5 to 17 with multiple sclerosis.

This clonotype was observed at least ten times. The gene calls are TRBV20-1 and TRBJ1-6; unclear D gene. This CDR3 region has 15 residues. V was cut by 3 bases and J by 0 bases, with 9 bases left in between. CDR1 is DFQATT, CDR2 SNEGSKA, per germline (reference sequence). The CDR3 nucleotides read TGCAGTGCTAGCGGGGAGAGCTCCTATAATTCACCCCTCCACTTT. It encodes CSASGESSYNSPLHF.

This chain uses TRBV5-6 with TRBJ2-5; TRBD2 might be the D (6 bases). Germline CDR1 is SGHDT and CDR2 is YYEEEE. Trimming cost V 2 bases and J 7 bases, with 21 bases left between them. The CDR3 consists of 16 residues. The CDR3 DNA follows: TGTGCCAGCAGCTTAGGTAACGCCCGGGGAGGTGGGACCCAGTACTTC. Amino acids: CASSLGNARGGGTQYF.

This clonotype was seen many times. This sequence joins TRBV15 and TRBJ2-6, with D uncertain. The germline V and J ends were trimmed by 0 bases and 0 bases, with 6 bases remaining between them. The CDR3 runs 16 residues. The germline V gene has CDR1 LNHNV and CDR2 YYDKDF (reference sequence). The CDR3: CATSRDRDSGANVLTF. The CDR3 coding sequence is TGTGCCACCAGCAGAGATCGAGACTCTGGGGCCAACGTCCTGACTTTC.

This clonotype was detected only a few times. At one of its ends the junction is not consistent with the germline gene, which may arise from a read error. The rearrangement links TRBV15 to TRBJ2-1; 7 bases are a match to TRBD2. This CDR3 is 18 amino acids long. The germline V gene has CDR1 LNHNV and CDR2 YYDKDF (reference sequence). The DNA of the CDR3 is TGTGCCACCAGCAGAGATCTGGGTGGGCTAGCGGTCTACAATAAGCAGTTCTTC. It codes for CATSRDLGGLAVYNKQFF.

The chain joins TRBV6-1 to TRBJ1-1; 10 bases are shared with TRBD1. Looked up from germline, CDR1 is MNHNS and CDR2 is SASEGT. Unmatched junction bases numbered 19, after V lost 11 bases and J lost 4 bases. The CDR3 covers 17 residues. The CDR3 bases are TGTGCCTCTAGACCGGACAGGGGGTTGGGAGGGGGCACTGAAGCTTTCTTT. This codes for CASRPDRGLGGGTEAFF.

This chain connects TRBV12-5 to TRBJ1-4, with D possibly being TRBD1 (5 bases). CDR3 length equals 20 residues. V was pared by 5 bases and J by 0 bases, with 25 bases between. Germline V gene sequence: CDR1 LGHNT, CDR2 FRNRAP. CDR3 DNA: TGTGCTAGTGGTCTCTATGTGGGAGCCGGGACTCCAGCAACTAATGAAAAACTGTTTTTT. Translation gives CASGLYVGAGTPATNEKLFF.

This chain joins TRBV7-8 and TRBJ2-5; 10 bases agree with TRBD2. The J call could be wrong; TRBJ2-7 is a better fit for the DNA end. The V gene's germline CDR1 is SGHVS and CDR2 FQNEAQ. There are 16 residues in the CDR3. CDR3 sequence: CASSLKMGLATYEQYF. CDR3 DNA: TGTGCCAGCAGCCTTAAGATGGGACTAGCGACCTACGAGCAGTACTTC.

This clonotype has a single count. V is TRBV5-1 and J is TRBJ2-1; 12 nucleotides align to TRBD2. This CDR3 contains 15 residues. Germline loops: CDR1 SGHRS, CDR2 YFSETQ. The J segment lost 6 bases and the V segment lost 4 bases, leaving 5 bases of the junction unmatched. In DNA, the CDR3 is TGCGCCAGCAGCACCTCTAGCGGGAGGGGCAATGAGCAGTTCTTC. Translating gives CASSTSSGRGNEQFF.

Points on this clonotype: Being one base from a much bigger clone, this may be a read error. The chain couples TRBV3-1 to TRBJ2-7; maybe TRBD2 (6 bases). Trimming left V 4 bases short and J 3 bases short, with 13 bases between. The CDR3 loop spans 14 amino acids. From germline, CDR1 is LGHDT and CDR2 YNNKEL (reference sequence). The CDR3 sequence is CASSPGDWHYEQYF. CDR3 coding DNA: TGTGCCAGCAGCCCCGGGGACTGGCACTACGAGCAGTACTTC.

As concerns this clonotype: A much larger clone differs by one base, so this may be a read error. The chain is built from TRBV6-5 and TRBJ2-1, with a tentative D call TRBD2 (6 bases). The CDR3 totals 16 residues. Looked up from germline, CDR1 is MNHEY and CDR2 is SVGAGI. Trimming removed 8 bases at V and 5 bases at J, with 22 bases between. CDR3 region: CASPGVRASSNNEQFF. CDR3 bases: TGTGCCAGCCCGGGGGTCCGGGCCTCTTCTAACAATGAGCAGTTCTTC.

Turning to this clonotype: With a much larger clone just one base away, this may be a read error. The CDR3 sequence is CACSIRRATDTQYF. The CDR3 DNA sequence: TGTGCCTGTAGTATTAGGAGGGCTACAGATACGCAGTATTTT. The rearrangement joins TRBV19 to TRBJ2-3, with TRBD2 as a possible D gene (6 bases). Germline V gives CDR1 LNHDA, CDR2 SQIVND (reference sequence). There are 14 residues in the CDR3.

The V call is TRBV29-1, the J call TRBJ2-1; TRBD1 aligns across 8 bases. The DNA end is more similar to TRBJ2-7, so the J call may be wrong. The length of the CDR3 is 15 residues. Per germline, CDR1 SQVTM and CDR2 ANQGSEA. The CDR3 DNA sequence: TGCAGCGCAACCAATACCGGGACAGGTCACAATGAGCAGTACTTC. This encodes CSATNTGTGHNEQYF.

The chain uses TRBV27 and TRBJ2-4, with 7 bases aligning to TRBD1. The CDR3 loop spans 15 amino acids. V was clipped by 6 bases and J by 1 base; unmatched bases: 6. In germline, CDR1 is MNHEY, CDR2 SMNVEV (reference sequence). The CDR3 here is CASSYRGQAKNIQYF. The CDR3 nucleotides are TGTGCCAGCAGCTATCGGGGACAGGCCAAAAACATTCAGTACTTC.

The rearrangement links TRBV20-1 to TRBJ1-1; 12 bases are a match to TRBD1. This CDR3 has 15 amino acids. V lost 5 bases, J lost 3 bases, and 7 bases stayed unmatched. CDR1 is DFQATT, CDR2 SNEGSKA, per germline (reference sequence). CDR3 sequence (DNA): TGCAGTGCTCTCCCGGGGACAGGGGGCGACACTGAAGCTTTCTTT. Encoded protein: CSALPGTGGDTEAFF.

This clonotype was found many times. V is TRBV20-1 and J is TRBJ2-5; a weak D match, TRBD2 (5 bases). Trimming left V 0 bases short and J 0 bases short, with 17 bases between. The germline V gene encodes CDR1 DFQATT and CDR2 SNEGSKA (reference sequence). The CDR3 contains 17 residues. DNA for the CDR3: TGCAGTGCTAGAGATACCCCCGGGATTGACTACCAAGAGACCCAGTACTTC. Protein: CSARDTPGIDYQETQYF.

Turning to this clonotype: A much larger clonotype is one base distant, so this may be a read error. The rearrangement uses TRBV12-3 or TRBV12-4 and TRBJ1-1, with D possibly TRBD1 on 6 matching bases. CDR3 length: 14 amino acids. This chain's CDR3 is CACSLQGVNTEAFF. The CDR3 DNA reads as TGTGCCTGCAGTCTACAGGGAGTTAACACTGAAGCTTTCTTT.

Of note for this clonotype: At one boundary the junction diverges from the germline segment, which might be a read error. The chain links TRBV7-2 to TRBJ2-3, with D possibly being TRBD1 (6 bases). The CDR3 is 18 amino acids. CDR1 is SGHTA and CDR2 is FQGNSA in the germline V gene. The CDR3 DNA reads TGTGTCAGCAGCTTACGCCTGAAGGGGCAGGGGATAACAGATACGCAGTATTTT. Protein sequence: CVSSLRLKGQGITDTQYF.

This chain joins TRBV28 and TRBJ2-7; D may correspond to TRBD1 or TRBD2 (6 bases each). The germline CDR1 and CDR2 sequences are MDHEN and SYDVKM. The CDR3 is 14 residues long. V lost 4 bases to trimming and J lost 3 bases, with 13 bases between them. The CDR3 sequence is CASSSGDGGYEQYF. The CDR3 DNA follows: TGTGCCAGCAGTTCAGGGGACGGGGGCTACGAGCAGTACTTC.

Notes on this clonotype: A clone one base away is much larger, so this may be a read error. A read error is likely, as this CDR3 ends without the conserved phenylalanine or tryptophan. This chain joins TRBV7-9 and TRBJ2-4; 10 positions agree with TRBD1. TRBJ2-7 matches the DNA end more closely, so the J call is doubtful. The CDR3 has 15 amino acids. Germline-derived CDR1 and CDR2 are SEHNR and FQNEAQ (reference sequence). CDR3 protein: CASSADRGTSYEQYL. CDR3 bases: TGTGCCAGCAGCGCGGACAGGGGGACTTCCTACGAGCAGTACCTC.

CDR3 in DNA: TGTGCCAGCACCCGGGACAAGGGGACCTCTGGGGCCAACGTCCTGACTTTC. Protein: CASTRDKGTSGANVLTF. The chain joins TRBV3-1 to TRBJ2-6, with a tentative D call TRBD1 (6 bases). The CDR3 totals 17 residues. V shed 7 bases and J shed 0 bases, with 16 bases lying between them. Per germline, CDR1 LGHDT and CDR2 YNNKEL (reference sequence).

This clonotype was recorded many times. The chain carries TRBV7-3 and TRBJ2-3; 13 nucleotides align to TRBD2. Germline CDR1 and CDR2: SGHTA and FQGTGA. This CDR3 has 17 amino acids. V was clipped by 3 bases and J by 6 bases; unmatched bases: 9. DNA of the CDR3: TGTGCCAGCAGCTTTGGACTAGCGGGAGTGGAGGGGGATACGCAGTATTTT. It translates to CASSFGLAGVEGDTQYF. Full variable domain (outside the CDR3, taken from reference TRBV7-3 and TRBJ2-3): GAGVSQTPSNKVTEKGKYVELRCDPISGHTALYWYRQSLGQGPEFLIYFQGTGAADDSGLPNDRFFAVRPEGSVSTLKIQRTERGDSAVYLCASSFGLAGVEGDTQYFGPGTRLTVL.

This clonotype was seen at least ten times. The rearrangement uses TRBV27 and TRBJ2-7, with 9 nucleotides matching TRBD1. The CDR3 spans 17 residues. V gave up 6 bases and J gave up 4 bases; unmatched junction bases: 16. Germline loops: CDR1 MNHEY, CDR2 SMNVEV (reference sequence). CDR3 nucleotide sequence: TGTGCCAGCAGACGGGGTTTGGGACAGGGCGTAGGATACGAGCAGTACTTC. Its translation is CASRRGLGQGVGYEQYF.

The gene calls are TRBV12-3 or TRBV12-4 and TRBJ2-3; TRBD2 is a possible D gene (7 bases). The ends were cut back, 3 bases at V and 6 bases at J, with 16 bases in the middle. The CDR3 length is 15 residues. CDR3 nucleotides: TGTGCCAGCAGTTTGAGGGGGGGAGAAGGTGATACGCAGTATTTT. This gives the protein CASSLRGGEGDTQYF.

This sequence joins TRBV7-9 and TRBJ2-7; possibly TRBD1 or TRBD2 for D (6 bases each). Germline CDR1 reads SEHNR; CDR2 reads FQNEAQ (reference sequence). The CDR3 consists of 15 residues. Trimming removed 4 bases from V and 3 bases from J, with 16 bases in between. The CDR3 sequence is CASSSGAAGIYEQYF. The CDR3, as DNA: TGTGCCAGCAGCTCGGGGGCAGCGGGCATCTACGAGCAGTACTTC.

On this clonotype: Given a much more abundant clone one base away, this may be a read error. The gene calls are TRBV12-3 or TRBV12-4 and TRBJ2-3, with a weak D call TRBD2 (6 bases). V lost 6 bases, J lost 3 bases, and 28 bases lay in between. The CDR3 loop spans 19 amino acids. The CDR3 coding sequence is TGTGCCAGCAGCCTAATATGGGAGACTAGGGGTAGGAGGACAGATACGCAGTATTTT. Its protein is CASSLIWETRGRRTDTQYF.

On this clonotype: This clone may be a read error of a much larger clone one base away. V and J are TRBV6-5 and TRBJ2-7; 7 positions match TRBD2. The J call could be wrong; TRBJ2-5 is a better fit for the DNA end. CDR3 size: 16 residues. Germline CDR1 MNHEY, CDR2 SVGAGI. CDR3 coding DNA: TGTGCCAGCAACCGCGATGATGGGGGGGTTCAAGAGACCCAGTACTTC. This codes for CASNRDDGGVQETQYF.

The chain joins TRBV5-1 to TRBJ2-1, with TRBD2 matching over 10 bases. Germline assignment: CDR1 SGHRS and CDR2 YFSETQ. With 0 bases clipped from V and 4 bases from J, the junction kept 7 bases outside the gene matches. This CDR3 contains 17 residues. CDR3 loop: CASSLGASGSGYNEQFF. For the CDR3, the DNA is TGCGCCAGCAGCTTGGGGGCTAGCGGGAGTGGTTACAATGAGCAGTTCTTC.